This TCR beta chain was captured in a study of T cells in Graves' hyperthyroidism and ophthalmopathy. The junction had 5 bases not matched to a gene; V was cut back by 6 bases and J by 6 bases. The CDR3 length is 13 residues. Germline V CDR1 and CDR2: SNHLY, FYNNEI. RNA transcripts yielded amplified TCR beta CDR3 regions. First-round RT-PCR targeting the TCR CDR3 was performed with the HTBI primer set. One entry per CDR3 protein, called by TCRdb with MiXCR from the multiplex PCR reads. Of some 510,000 distinct CDR3 sequences listed, roughly 20% were seen once; the top ten hold 26%. The TCR comes from a man aged 18 to 29 with Graves' hyperthyroidism. The chain links TRBV2 to TRBJ2-3, with TRBD1 identical over 8 bases. The sequencing input was blood. DNA of the CDR3: TGTGCCAGCAGCCAACAGGGGGATGATACGCAGTATTTT. It specifies CASSQQGDDTQYF.